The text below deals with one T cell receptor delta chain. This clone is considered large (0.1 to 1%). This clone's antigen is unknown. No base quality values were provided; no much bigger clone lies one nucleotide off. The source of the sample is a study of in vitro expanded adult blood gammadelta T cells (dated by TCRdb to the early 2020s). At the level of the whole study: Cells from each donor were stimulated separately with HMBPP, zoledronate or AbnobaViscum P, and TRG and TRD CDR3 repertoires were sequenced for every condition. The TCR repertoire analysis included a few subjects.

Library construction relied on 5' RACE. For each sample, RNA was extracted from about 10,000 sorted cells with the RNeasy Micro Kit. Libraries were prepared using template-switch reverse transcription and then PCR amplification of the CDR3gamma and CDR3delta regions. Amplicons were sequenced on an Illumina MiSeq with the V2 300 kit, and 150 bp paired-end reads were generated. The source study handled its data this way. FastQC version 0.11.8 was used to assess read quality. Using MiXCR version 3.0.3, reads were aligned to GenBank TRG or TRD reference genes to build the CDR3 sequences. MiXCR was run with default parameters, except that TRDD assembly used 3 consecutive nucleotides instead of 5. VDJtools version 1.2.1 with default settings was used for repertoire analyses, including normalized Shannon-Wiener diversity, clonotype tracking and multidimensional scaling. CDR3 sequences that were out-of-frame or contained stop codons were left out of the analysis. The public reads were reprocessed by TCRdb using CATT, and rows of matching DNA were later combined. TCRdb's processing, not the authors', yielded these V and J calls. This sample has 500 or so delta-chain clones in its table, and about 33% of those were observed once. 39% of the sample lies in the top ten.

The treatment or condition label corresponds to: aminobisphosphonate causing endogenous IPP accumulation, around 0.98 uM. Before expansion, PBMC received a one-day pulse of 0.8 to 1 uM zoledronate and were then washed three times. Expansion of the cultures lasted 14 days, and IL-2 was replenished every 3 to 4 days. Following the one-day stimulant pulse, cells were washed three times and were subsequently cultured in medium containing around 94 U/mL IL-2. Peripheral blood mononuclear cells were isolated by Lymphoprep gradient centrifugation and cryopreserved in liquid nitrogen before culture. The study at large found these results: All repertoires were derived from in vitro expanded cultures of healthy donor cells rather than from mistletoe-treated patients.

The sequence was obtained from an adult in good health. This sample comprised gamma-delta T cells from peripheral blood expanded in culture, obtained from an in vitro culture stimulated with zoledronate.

The sequenced DNA is TGTGCCTGTGACACCGTCGGCCTACTGGGGGGCCTGGGTACCGATAAACTCATCTTT. This is translated as CACDTVGLLGGLGTDKLIF. The sequence joins TRDV2 to TRDJ1, with 8 bases in between that match TRDD3. Via the germline V gene, CDR1 is GEAIGNYY and CDR2 EKD. There are 19 amino acids in the CDR3, from cysteine to phenylalanine inclusive. The only DNA kept is the CDR3, 57 bases in frame from the first base. V loses 0 bases at its end and J loses 2 bases; junction bases beyond the gene matches: 16.